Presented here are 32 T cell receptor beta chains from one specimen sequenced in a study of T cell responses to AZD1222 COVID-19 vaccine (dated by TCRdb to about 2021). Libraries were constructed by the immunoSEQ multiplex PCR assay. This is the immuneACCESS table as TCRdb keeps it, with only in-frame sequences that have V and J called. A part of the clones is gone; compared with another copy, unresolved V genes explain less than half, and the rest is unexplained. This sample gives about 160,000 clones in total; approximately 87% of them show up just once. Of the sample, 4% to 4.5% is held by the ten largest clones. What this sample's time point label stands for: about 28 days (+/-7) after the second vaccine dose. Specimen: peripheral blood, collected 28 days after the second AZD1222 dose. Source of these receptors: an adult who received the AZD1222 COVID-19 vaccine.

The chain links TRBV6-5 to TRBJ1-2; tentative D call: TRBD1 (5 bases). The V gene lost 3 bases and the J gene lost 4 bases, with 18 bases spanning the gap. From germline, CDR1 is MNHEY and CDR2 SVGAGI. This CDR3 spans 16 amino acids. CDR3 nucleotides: TGTGCCAGCAGTTATGGTGGGGGGAGGGGAGCCTATGGCTACACCTTC. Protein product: CASSYGGGRGAYGYTF.

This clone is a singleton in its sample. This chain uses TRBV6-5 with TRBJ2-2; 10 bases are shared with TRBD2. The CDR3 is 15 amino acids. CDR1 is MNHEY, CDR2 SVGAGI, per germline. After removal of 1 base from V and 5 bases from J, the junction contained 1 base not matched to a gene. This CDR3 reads CASSYFSGGTGELFF. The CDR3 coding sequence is TGTGCCAGCAGTTACTTTAGCGGGGGGACCGGGGAGCTGTTTTTT.

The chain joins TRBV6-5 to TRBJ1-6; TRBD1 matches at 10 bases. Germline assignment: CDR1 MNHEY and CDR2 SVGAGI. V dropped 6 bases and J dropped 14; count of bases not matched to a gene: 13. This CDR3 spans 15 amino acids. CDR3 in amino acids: CASSLPGQGVGTLHF. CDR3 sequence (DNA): TGTGCCAGCAGCCTACCCGGACAGGGGGTAGGGACCCTCCACTTT.

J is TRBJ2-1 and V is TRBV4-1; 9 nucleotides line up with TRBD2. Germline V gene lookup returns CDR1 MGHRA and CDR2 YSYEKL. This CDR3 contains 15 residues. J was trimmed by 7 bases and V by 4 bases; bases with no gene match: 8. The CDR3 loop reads CASSPFAGGPNEQFF. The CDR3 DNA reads TGCGCCAGCAGCCCCTTCGCGGGGGGGCCGAATGAGCAGTTCTTC.

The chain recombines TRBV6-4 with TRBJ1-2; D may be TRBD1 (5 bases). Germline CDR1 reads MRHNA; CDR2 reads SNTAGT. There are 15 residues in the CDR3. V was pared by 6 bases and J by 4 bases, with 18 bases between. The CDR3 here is CASSDRGDFPYGYTF. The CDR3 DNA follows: TGTGCCAGCAGCGACCGGGGGGATTTCCCCTATGGCTACACCTTC.

The CDR3 DNA reads TGCGCCAGCAGCTTGGCCCTCGGGGACTTAAACACTGAAGCTTTCTTT. This encodes CASSLALGDLNTEAFF. The chain uses TRBV5-1 and TRBJ1-1, with a possible D match to TRBD1 (5 bases). CDR3 length: 16 residues. Per germline, CDR1 SGHRS and CDR2 YFSETQ. V was cut by 0 bases and J by 2 bases, with 14 bases left in between. Combining the CDR3 with reference TRBV5-1 and TRBJ1-1 gives the whole variable domain KAGVTQTPRYLIKTRGQQVTLSCSPISGHRSVSWYQQTPGQGLQFLFEYFSETQRNKGNFPGRFSGRQFSNSRSEMNVSTLELGDSALYLCASSLALGDLNTEAFFGQGTRLTVV.

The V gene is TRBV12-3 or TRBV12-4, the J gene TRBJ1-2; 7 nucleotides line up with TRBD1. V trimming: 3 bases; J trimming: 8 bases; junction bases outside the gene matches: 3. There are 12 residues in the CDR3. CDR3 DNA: TGTGCCAGCAGTTTCAGGGGGGGAGGCTACACCTTC. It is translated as CASSFRGGGYTF.

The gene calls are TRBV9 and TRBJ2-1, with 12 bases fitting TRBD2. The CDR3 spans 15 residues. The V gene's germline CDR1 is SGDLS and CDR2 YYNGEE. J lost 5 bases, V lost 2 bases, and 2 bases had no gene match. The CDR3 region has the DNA TGTGCCAGCAGCGTTGGACTAGCGGGGAACAATGAGCAGTTCTTC. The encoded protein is CASSVGLAGNNEQFF.

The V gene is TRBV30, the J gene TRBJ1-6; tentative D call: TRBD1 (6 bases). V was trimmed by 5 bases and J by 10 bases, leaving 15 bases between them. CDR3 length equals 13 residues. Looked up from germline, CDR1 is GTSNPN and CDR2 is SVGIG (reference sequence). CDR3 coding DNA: TGTGCCTGGGAGAACAGGGTGCGGTCACCCCTCCACTTT. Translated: CAWENRVRSPLHF.

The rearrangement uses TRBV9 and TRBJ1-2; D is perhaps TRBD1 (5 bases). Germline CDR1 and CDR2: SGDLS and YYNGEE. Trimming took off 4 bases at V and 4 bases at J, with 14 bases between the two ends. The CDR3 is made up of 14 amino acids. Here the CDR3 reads CASSNREGPYGYTF. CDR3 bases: TGTGCCAGCAGCAACCGAGAGGGGCCCTATGGCTACACCTTC.

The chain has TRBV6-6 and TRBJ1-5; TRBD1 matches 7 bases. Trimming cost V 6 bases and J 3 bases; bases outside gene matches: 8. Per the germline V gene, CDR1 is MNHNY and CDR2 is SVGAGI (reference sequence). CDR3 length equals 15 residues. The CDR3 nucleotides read TGTGCCAGCAGAGCAACGGACAGGACCAATCAGCCCCAGCATTTT. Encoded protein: CASRATDRTNQPQHF.

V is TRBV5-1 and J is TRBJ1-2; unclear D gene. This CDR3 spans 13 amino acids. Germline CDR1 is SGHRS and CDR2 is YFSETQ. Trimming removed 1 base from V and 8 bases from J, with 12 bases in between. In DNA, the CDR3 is TGCGCCAGCAGCTTGCCCTCTATTGGAGGCTACACCTTC. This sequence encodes CASSLPSIGGYTF. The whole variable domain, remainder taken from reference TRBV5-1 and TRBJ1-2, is KAGVTQTPRYLIKTRGQQVTLSCSPISGHRSVSWYQQTPGQGLQFLFEYFSETQRNKGNFPGRFSGRQFSNSRSEMNVSTLELGDSALYLCASSLPSIGGYTFGSGTRLTVV.

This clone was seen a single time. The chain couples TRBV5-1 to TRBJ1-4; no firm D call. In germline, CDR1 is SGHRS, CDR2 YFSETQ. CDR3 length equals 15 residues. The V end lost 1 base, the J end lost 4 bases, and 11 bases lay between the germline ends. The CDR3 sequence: CASSLYGELNEKLFF. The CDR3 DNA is TGCGCCAGCAGCTTGTACGGGGAACTTAATGAAAAACTGTTTTTT.

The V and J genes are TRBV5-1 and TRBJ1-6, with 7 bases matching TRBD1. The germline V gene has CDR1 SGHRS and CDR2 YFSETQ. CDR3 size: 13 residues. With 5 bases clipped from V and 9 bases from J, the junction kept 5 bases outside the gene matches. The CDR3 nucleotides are TGCGCCAGCAGGCAGGACAGGACTTCACCCCTCCACTTT. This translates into CASRQDRTSPLHF.

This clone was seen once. In nucleotides, the CDR3 is TGCGCCAGCAGTGAGTACAGGGACGTGAACACTGAAGCTTTCTTT. Translated: CASSEYRDVNTEAFF. The chain combines TRBV10-2 with TRBJ1-1; weak D call: TRBD1 (6 bases). From germline, CDR1 is WSHSY and CDR2 SAAADI. Trimming removed 1 base at V and 0 bases at J, with 9 bases between. CDR3 length: 15 amino acids.

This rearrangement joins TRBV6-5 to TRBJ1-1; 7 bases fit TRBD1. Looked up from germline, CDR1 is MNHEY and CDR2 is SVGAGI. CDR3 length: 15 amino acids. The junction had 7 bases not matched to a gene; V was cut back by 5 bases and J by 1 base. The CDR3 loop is CASSPWGTANTEAFF. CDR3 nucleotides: TGTGCCAGCAGTCCCTGGGGGACAGCGAACACTGAAGCTTTCTTT.

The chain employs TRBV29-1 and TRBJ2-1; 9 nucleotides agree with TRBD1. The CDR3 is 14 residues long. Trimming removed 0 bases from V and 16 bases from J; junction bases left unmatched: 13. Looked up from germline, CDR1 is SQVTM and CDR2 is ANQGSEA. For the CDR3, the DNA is TGCAGCGTTGAAGATCCAACTGACTGGACAGGGGAATTCTTC. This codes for CSVEDPTDWTGEFF.

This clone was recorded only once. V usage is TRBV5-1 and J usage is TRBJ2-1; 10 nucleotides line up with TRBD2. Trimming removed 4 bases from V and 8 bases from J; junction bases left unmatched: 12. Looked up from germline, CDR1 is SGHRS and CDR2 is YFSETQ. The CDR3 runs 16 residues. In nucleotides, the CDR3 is TGCGCCAGCAGCACCCGGACTAGCGGCGGGATCGATGAGCAGTTCTTC. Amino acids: CASSTRTSGGIDEQFF. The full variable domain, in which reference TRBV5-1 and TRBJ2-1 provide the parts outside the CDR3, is KAGVTQTPRYLIKTRGQQVTLSCSPISGHRSVSWYQQTPGQGLQFLFEYFSETQRNKGNFPGRFSGRQFSNSRSEMNVSTLELGDSALYLCASSTRTSGGIDEQFFGPGTRLTVL.

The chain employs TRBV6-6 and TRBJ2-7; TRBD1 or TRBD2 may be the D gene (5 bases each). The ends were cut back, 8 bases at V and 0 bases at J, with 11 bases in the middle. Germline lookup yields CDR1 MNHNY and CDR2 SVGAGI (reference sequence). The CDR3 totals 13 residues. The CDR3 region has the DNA TGTGCCAGCCGGGACGGTTTCTCCTACGAGCAGTACTTC. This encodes CASRDGFSYEQYF.

The CDR3 loop reads CASSESGAGVWSEQYF. The CDR3 DNA follows: TGTGCCAGCAGTGAATCAGGCGCGGGGGTTTGGAGCGAGCAGTACTTC. The chain has TRBV25-1 and TRBJ2-7; 7 bases fit TRBD2. The CDR3 consists of 16 residues. The germline V gene encodes CDR1 MGHDK and CDR2 SYGVNS. The V and J ends lost 1 base and 6 bases, in that order; junction bases with no gene match: 12.

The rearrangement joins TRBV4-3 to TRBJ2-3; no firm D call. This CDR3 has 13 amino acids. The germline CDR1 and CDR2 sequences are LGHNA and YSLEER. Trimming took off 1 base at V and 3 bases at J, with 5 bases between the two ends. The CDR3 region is CASSQGTTDTQYF. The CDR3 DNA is TGCGCCAGCAGCCAAGGGACGACAGATACGCAGTATTTT.

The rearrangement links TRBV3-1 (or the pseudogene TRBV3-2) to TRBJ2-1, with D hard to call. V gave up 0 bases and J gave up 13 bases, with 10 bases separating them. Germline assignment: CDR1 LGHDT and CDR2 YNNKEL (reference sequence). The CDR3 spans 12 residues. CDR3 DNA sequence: TGTGCCAGCAGCCAAGATCTGGCCCCTCAGTTCTTC. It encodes CASSQDLAPQFF.

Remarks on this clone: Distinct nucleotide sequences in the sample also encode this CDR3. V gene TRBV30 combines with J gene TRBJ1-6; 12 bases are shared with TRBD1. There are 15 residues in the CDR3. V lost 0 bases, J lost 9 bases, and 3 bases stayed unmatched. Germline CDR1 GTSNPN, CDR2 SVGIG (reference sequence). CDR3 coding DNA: TGTGCCTGGAGTGTTGGGGACAGGGGGCGTTCACCCCTCCACTTT. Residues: CAWSVGDRGRSPLHF. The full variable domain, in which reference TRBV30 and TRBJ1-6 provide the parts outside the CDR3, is SQTIHQWPATLVQPVGSPLSLECTVEGTSNPNLYWYRQAAGRGLQLLFYSVGIGQISSEVPQNLSASRPQDRQFILSSKKLLLSDSGFYLCAWSVGDRGRSPLHFGNGTRLTVT.

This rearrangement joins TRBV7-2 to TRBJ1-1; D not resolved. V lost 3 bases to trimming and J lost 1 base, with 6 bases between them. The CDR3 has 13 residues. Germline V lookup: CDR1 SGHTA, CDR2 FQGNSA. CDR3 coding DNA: TGTGCCAGCAGCTTGGCCGCGAACACTGAAGCTTTCTTT. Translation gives CASSLAANTEAFF.

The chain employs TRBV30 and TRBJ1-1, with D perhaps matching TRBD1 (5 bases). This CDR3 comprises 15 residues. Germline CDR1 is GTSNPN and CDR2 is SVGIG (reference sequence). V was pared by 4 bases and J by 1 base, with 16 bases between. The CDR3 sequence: CAWKGLGRSNTEAFF. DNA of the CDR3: TGTGCCTGGAAGGGGCTGGGCAGATCGAACACTGAAGCTTTCTTT.

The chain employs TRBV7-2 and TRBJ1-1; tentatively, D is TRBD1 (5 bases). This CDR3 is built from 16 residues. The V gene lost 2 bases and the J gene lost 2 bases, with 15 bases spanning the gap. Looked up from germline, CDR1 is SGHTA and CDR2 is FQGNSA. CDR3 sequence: CASSLSGAGRNTEAFF. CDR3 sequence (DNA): TGTGCCAGCAGCTTATCTGGGGCGGGAAGAAACACTGAAGCTTTCTTT.

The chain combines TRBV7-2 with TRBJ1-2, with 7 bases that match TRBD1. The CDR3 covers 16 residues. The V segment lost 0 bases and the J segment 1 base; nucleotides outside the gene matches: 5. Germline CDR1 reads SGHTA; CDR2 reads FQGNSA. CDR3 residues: CASSLAGTAFNYGYTF. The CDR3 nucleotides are TGTGCCAGCAGCTTAGCGGGGACAGCTTTTAACTATGGCTACACCTTC.

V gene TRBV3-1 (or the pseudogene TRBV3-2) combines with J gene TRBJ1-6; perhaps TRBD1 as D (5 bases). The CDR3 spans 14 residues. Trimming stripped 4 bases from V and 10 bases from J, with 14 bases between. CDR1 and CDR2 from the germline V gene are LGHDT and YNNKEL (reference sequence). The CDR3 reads CASSPSRGESPLHF. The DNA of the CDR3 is TGTGCCAGCAGCCCCAGCCGAGGGGAATCACCCCTCCACTTT.

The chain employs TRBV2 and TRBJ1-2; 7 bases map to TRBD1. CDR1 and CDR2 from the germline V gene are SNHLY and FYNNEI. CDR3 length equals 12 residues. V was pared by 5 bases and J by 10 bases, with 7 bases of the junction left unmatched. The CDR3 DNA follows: TGTGCCAGCAGTCCCCGGACAGGAATCTACACCTTC. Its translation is CASSPRTGIYTF.

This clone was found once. The CDR3 spells CASSILRIVRHNEQFF. Here the CDR3 DNA reads TGTGCCAGTAGTATCCTTAGGATAGTAAGACACAATGAGCAGTTCTTC. V and J are TRBV19 and TRBJ2-1; no clear D gene. CDR1 and CDR2 (germline): LNHDA, SQIVND (reference sequence). The CDR3 runs 16 residues. The V gene lost 3 bases and the J gene lost 5 bases, with 17 bases spanning the gap. Full variable domain (rest looked up from reference TRBV19 and TRBJ2-1): DGGITQSPKYLFRKEGQNVTLSCEQNLNHDAMYWYRQDPGQGLRLIYYSQIVNDFQKGDIAEGYSVSREKKESFPLTVTSAQKNPTAFYLCASSILRIVRHNEQFFGPGTRLTVL.

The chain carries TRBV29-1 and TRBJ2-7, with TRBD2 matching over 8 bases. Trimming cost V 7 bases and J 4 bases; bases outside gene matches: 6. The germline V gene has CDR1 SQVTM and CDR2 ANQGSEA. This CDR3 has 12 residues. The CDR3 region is CSDLAGWYEQYF. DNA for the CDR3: TGCAGCGACTTAGCGGGGTGGTACGAGCAGTACTTC.

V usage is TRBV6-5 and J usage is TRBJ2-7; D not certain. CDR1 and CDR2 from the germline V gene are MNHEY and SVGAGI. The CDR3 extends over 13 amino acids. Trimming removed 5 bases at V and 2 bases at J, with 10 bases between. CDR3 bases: TGTGCCAGCAGTACCATAGATACCTACGAGCAGTACTTC. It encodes CASSTIDTYEQYF.